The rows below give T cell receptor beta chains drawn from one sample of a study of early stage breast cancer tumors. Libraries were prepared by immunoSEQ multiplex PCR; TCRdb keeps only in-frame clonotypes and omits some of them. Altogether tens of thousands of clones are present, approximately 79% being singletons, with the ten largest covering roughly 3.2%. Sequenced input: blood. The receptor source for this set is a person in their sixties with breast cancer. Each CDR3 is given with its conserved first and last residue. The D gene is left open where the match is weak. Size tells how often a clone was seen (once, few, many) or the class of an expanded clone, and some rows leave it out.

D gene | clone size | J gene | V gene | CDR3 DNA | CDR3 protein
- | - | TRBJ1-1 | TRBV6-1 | TGTGCCAGCAGTGAAGCCAGGGACACTGAAGCTTTCTTT | CASSEARDTEAFF
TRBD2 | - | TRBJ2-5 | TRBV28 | TGTGCCAGCAGTTCGGTAGCGGGAGGGGAAGAGACCCAGTACTTC | CASSSVAGGEETQYF
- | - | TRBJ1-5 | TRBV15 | TGTGCCACCAGCAGGGTGGGGGGACCCACCCATTTT | CATSRVGGPTHF
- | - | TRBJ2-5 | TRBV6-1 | TGTGCCAGCAGAGAGGAAGAGACCCAGTACTTC | CASREEETQYF
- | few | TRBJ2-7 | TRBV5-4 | TGTGCCAGCAGCTTGTCTACAGGGAGCTACGAGCAGTACTTC | CASSLSTGSYEQYF
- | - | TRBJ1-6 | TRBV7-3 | TGTGCCAGCAGCTATAACGAGGGGGGACCCCTCCACTTT | CASSYNEGGPLHF
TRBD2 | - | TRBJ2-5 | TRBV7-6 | TGTGCCAGCAGCTTAGTATCCGGGGGGGAGACCCAGTACTTC | CASSLVSGGETQYF
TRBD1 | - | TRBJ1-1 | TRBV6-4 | TGTGCCAGCAGTGAGCAGCCGGGACAGGGGGCAGAGGCTTTCTTT | CASSEQPGQGAEAFF
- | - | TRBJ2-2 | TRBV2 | TGTGCCAGCAGGAATGGACTTTCCACCGGGGAGCTGTTTTTT | CASRNGLSTGELFF
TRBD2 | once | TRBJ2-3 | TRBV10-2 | TGCGCCAGCAGCGAGACTAGCGGGGCAGATACGCAGTATTTT | CASSETSGADTQYF
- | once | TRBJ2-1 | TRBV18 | TGTGCCAGCTCACCACTTGCCAAGGGAGTGCAGTTCTTC | CASSPLAKGVQFF
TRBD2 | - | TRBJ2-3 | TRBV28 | TGTGCCAGCAGTCTTCCGACCTGGGGACTAGCGGGAGGGGACCGGAGAGGGGCCTCAGATACGCAGTATTTT | CASSLPTWGLAGGDRRGASDTQYF
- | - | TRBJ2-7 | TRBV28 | TGTGCCAGCAGTTTACAGCTTGAGAGTTCCAACTACGAGCAGTACTTC | CASSLQLESSNYEQYF
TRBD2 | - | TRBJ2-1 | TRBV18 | TGTGCCAGCTCAACGTTTAGCGGGAGGGCCTACAATGAGCAGTTCTTC | CASSTFSGRAYNEQFF
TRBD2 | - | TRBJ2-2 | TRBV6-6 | TGTGCCAGCAGTTACAGCGCGGGAGAGGCCACCGGGGAGCTGTTTTTT | CASSYSAGEATGELFF
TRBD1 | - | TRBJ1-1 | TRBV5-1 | TGCGCCAGCAGCCTCACAGGGGCGAACACTGAAGCTTTCTTT | CASSLTGANTEAFF